This T cell receptor (beta chain) is drawn from a study of liver allograft versus peripheral blood T cells. About the study: The authors compared T cell receptor repertoires in transplanted livers with recipients' peripheral blood repertoires. Study observations and caveats: Reported data describe T cell receptor repertoires within liver allografts as differing from those in peripheral blood.

V lost 10 bases to trimming and J lost 8 bases; unmatched junction nucleotides: 22. This CDR3 spans 16 amino acids. CDR1 and CDR2 from the germline V gene are LNHDA and SQIVND (reference sequence). MiXCR was run by TCRdb on the reads, yielding one entry per CDR3 protein. Of 5,000 or so distinct CDR3 sequences listed, around 17% were seen once; the top ten hold approximately 50%. In its sample, this clonotype was seen many times. Its matching antigen is unknown. The V gene is TRBV19, the J gene TRBJ1-2; 7 nucleotides agree with TRBD1. The source is a human patient who had a liver transplant. Some of the T cells might come from the graft donor. CDR3 bases: TGTGCCACTCTTCCCTTCCCGTCAGGGGGAATGGGAGGCTACACCTTC. It yields the protein CATLPFPSGGMGGYTF.